This T cell receptor beta chain was retrieved from a study of CD8+ T cells in alopecia areata. The CDR3 totals 13 residues. Germline CDR1 and CDR2: LGHNA and YSLEER. Trimming pared 0 bases from V and 5 bases from J, leaving 7 bases between. Reverse transcription of extracted RNA yielded cDNA, which provided the sequencing template. Using immunoSEQ multiplex PCR, the repertoire was profiled, and TCRdb retains in-frame clones only, with some absent. This table holds hundreds of thousands of clones, 60% found once. Treatment denoted: oral pan-JAK inhibitor, 5-10 mg twice daily. The investigators collected lesional scalp punch biopsies and peripheral blood from alopecia areata patients. The study, taken as a whole, reports: Relative to normal scalp, lesional scalp, especially alopecia totalis/universalis, showed higher clonality. Patients shared TCRs less clearly than mice did, possibly owing to HLA.

Worth noting for this clone: As yet, its antigen is unknown.

The source was CD4+ T cells sorted from blood, collected between weeks 51 and 54, from a patient treated with tofacitinib. This sequence joins TRBV4-3 and TRBJ1-2; D unresolved. The sequence was collected from a human donor with alopecia areata. CDR3 sequence (DNA): TGCGCCAGCAGCCAAGATGAGACTTATGGCTACACCTTC. Translation: CASSQDETYGYTF.